This T cell receptor (beta chain) was captured in a study of T cells in Graves' hyperthyroidism and ophthalmopathy. Findings of the study overall: Through a model of 13 V-J features, ophthalmopathy was separated from stable hyperthyroidism. Most thyroid-expanded clonotypes above 0.001 were also found in blood.

At least ten counts were recorded for this clonotype. Its antigen is unknown. The CDR3 runs 15 residues. Per the germline V gene, CDR1 is MNHEY and CDR2 is SVGAGI. V lost 2 bases and J lost 1; bases outside the gene matches: 2. There were TCR beta CDR3 regions amplified from RNA transcripts. Initially, a first-round RT-PCR of the TCR CDR3 employed the HTBI primer set. TCRdb reanalysed the multiplex PCR reads using MiXCR and keeps one entry per CDR3 protein. The profile shows about 520,000 distinct CDR3 sequences, approximately 25% of them singletons. V and J are TRBV6-5 and TRBJ1-1, with 9 bases fitting TRBD1. The sample was blood. This sequence was found in a woman between 25 and 40 years old with Graves' ophthalmopathy. CDR3 protein: CASSYGDRANTEAFF. Here the CDR3 DNA reads TGTGCCAGCAGTTACGGGGACAGGGCGAACACTGAAGCTTTCTTT.